Detailed here is one T cell receptor beta chain. Per the authors' pipeline: Amplification from reference gene primers served as the basis for estimated nucleated cell counts. The assay was immunoSEQ multiplex PCR, and TCRdb's table has in-frame clones only and misses some. That table is the source of V, J and clone size, and D and trimming were worked out from the DNA. The table lists about 280,000 clones, 85% to 90% of them singletons. The entry originates in a study of blood T cell repertoires in COVID-19. Background on the study: PBMCs, B-cell-depleted T cells, or T cells were the source of the cDNA or gDNA that made up the material.

The V gene lost 2 bases and the J gene lost 0 bases, with 13 bases spanning the gap. The CDR3 is made up of 16 amino acids. Germline assignment: CDR1 SGHTS and CDR2 YDEGEE. The sequence came from a woman in her 30s with acute COVID-19. The chain is built from TRBV5-8 and TRBJ2-3; D is ambiguous. The source material was PBMCs or T cells enriched from blood (not recorded which). The CDR3 sequence is CASSFTRITSTDTQYF. The CDR3 DNA is TGTGCCAGCAGCTTTACCCGCATCACTAGCACAGATACGCAGTATTTT. The full variable domain, rest sourced from reference TRBV5-8 and TRBJ2-3, is EAGVTQSPTHLIKTRGQQATLRCSPISGHTSVYWYQQALGLGLQFLLWYDEGEERNRGNFPPRFSGRQFPNYSSELNVNALELEDSALYLCASSFTRITSTDTQYFGPGTRLTVL.